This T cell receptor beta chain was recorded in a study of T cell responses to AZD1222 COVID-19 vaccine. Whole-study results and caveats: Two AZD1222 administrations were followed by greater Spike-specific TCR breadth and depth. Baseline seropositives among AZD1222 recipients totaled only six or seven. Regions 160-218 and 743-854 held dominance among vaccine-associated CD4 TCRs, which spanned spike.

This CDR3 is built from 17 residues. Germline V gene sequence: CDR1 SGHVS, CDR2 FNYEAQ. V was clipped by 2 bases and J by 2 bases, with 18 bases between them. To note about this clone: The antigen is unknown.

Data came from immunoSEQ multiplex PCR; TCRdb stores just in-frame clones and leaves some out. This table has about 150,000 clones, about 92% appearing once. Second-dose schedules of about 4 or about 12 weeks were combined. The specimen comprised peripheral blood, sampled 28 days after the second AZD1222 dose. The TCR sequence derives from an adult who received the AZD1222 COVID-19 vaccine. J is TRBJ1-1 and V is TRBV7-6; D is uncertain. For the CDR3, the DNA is TGTGCCAGCAGCTTATTCCGACTAAAGGGTGGAAACACTGAAGCTTTCTTT. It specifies CASSLFRLKGGNTEAFF.